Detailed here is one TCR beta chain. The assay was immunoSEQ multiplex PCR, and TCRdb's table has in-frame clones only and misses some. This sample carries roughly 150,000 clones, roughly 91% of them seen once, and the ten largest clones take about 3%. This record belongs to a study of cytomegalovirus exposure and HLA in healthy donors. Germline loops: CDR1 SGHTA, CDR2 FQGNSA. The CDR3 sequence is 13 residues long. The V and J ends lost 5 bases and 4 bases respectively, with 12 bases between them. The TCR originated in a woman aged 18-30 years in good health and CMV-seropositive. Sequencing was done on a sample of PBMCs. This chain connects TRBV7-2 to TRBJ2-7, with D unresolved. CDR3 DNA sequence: TGTGCCAGCAGCCCAGGCGCCGTTTACGAGCAGTACTTC. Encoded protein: CASSPGAVYEQYF.